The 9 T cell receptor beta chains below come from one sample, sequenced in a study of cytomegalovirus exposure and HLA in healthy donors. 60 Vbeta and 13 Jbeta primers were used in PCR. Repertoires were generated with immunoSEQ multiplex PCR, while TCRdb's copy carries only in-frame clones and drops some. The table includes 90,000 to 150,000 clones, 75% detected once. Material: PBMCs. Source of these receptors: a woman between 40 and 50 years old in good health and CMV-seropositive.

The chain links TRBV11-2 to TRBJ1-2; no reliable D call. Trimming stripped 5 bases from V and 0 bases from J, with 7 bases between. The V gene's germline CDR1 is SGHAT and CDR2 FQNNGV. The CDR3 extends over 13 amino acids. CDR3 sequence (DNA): TGTGCCAGCAGCCCCCCGGCTAACTATGGCTACACCTTC. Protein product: CASSPPANYGYTF.

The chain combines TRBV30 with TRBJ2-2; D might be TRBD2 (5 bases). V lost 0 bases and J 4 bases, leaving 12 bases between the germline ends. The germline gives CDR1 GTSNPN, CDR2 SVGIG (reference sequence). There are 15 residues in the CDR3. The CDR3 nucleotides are TGTGCCTGGAGTGTAACCGGGATACCCACCGGGGAGCTGTTTTTT. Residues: CAWSVTGIPTGELFF.

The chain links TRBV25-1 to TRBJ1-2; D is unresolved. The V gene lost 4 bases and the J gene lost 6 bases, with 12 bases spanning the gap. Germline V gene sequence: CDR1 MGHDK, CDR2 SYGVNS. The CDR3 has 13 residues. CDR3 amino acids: CASSGGPADGYTF. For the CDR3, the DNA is TGTGCCAGCAGTGGAGGGCCCGCGGATGGCTACACCTTC.

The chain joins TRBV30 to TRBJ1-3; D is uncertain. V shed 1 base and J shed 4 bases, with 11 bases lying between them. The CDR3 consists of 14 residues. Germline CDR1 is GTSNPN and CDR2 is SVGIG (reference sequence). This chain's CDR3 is CAWSAWEEGNTIYF. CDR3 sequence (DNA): TGTGCCTGGAGTGCTTGGGAGGAGGGAAACACCATATATTTT.

The CDR3 here is CASSLTPGQGTEAFF. The CDR3 coding sequence is TGTGCCAGCAGCTTAACCCCAGGTCAGGGCACTGAAGCTTTCTTT. The V gene is TRBV7-3, the J gene TRBJ1-1; D perhaps matches TRBD1 (5 bases). Germline assignment: CDR1 SGHTA and CDR2 FQGTGA. The V and J ends lost 0 bases and 4 bases respectively, with 12 bases between them. The CDR3 sequence is 15 residues long. Drawing the rest from reference TRBV7-3 and TRBJ1-1, the complete variable domain is GAGVSQTPSNKVTEKGKYVELRCDPISGHTALYWYRQSLGQGPEFLIYFQGTGAADDSGLPNDRFFAVRPEGSVSTLKIQRTERGDSAVYLCASSLTPGQGTEAFFGQGTRLTVV.

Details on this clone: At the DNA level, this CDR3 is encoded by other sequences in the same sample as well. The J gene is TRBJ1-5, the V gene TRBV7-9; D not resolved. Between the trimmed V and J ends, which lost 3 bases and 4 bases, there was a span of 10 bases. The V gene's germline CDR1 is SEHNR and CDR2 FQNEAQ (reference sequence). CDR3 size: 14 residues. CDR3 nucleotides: TGTGCCAGCAGCTTTTCTACCGGGAATCAGCCCCAGCATTTT. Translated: CASSFSTGNQPQHF.

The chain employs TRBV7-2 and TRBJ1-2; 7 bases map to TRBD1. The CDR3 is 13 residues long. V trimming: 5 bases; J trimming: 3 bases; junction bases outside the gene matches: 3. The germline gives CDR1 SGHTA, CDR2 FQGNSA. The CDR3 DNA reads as TGTGCCAGCAGCAAAGACAGGGACTATGGCTACACCTTC. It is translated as CASSKDRDYGYTF.

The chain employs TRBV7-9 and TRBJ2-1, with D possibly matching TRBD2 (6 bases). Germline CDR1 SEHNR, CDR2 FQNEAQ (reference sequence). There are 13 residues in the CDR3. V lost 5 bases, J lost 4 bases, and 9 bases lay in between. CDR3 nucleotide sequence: TGTGCCAGCAGCGGGGGACTTTACAATGAGCAGTTCTTC. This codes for CASSGGLYNEQFF.

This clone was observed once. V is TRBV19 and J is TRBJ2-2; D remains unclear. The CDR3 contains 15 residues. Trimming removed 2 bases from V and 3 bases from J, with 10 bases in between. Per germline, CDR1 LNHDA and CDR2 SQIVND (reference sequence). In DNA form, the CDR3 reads TGTGCCAGTAGTATACCAGAGGATTACACCGGGGAGCTGTTTTTT. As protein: CASSIPEDYTGELFF.